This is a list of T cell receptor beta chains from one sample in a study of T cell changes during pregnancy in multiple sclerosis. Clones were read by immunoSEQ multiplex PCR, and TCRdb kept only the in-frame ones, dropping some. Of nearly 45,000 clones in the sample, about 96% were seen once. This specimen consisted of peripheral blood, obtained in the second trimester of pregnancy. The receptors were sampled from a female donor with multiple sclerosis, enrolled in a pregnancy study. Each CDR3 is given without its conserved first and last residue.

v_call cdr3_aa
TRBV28 ASSYRGDNEKLF
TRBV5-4 ASSLTGTPWEETQY
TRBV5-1 ASSLAGTSGSTEQY
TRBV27 ASGAVPTDEQY
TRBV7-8 ASSLFLAGGFSNTGELF
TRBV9 ASSISGSGTGELF
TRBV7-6 ASSLVEAGGHRDTQY
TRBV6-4 ASSDRMSSYNEQF
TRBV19 ASNGGLTEAF
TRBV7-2 ASSLGGNDSPLH
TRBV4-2 ASSARSRQGVYDTQY
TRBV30 AWTPWARGATIQY
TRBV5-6 ASSPLRVNTEAF
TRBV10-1 ASRSAGGASYNEQF
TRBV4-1 ASSQGQGPGYT
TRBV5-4 ASSLGTSGVGEQY
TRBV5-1 ASSLSGTSSANEQF
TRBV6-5 ASSYGQGRRGYT
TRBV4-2 ASSGNRDSNQPQH
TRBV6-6 ASRKRQHNQPQH
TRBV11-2 ASSLGDLTGLKQF
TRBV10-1 ASSQGRTTNEKLF
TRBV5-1 ASSIARGGGETQY
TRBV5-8 ASSLEGQDAYGYT
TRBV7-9 ASSFIPLDRLNTGELF
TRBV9 ASSVGGSNEKLF
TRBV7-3 ASSKTGVGETQY
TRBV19 ASSIDGGFEQF
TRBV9 ASSLTGQSSGNTIY
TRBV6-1 ASRETGRETQY
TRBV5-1 ASSLGTGNQPQH
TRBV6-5 ASSKGGYYEQY
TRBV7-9 ASSPIQGAHGYT
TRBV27 ASSFSGQGGYGYT
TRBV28 ASNVGRANQPQH
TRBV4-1 ASSQRGLADEQF
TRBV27 ASSRSRGYEQY
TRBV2 ASSPGGLVRETQY
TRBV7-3 ASSLGQGAYEQY
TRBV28 ASSLTGSEQY
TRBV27 ASNIPAGGPGNEQF
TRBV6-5 ASQPAWGPEAF
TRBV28 ASSPSGTGYNQPQH
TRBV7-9 ASRRSGTPDSGNTIY
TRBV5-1 ASSLSPGVGVLGNTIY
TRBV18 ASSPPTGTGGSKTQY
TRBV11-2 ASSFRSGAPTDTQY
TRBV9 ASSARSTSPEQF